These 31 T cell receptor beta chains were sequenced from one sample in a study of T cell responses to AZD1222 COVID-19 vaccine. TCRdb keeps only in-frame clones here, not all; method: immunoSEQ multiplex PCR. The sample has tens of thousands of clones, around 92% seen once. This material consisted of peripheral blood, taken on day 0 of AZD1222 vaccination. These receptors originate from an adult in good health.

This clone was found once. The V gene is TRBV27, the J gene TRBJ1-2, with 7 nucleotides matching TRBD1. Germline CDR1 reads MNHEY; CDR2 reads SMNVEV (reference sequence). The CDR3 extends over 16 amino acids. J lost 0 bases, V lost 6 bases, and 10 bases had no gene match. The CDR3 sequence: CASRHRDSTANYGYTF. As DNA, the CDR3 is TGTGCCAGCAGGCACCGGGACAGCACCGCTAACTATGGCTACACCTTC.

This rearrangement joins TRBV27 to TRBJ1-2; possible D gene TRBD1, 5 bases. The CDR3 length is 16 residues. Germline CDR1 MNHEY, CDR2 SMNVEV (reference sequence). V was pared by 0 bases and J by 1 base, with 12 bases between. The CDR3 protein is CASSLSRQLSNYGYTF. CDR3 DNA sequence: TGTGCCAGCAGTTTATCTAGACAGCTGAGTAACTATGGCTACACCTTC.

The genes are TRBV19 and TRBJ1-5; the D gene is possibly TRBD1 (6 bases). This CDR3 contains 15 residues. Germline values: CDR1 LNHDA, CDR2 SQIVND (reference sequence). V was trimmed by 0 bases and J by 4 bases, leaving 10 bases between them. CDR3 sequence reads: CASSIDRGWNQPQHF. The CDR3 nucleotides read TGTGCCAGTAGTATAGACAGGGGATGGAATCAGCCCCAGCATTTT.

This clone has a single count. V and J are TRBV6-2 or TRBV6-3 and TRBJ1-5, with D tentatively TRBD1 (5 bases). Trimming shortened V by 2 bases and J by 5 bases, and 10 bases separated the two germline ends. CDR1 and CDR2 (germline): MNHEY, SVGEGT. This CDR3 has 14 amino acids. DNA of the CDR3: TGTGCCAGCAGTTACCCCCCAGGGCATCAGCCCCAGCATTTT. Protein product: CASSYPPGHQPQHF.

The chain has TRBV20-1 and TRBJ1-1, with D possibly being TRBD1 (6 bases). V gave up 3 bases and J gave up 3 bases, with 14 bases separating them. The CDR3 loop spans 14 amino acids. CDR1 and CDR2 from the germline V gene are DFQATT and SNEGSKA (reference sequence). Here the CDR3 reads CSASPGAYYTEAFF. The CDR3 nucleotides are TGCAGTGCTAGTCCGGGGGCGTATTACACTGAAGCTTTCTTT.

This clone was observed once. CDR3 nucleotide sequence: TGTGCCAGTAGTGGCAGGGATTCGGCGTCCTATAATTCACCCCTCCACTTT. Amino acid sequence: CASSGRDSASYNSPLHF. The V gene is TRBV19, the J gene TRBJ1-6; possibly TRBD1 for D (5 bases). The germline V gene has CDR1 LNHDA and CDR2 SQIVND (reference sequence). CDR3 size: 17 residues. V was cut by 5 bases and J by 1 base, with 15 bases left in between.

CDR3 protein: CASSPRAGGYNEQFF. The DNA of the CDR3 is TGTGCCAGCAGCCCGAGAGCGGGGGGCTACAATGAGCAGTTCTTC. The chain combines TRBV7-3 with TRBJ2-1, with TRBD2 matching 9 bases. CDR3 length equals 15 residues. V trimming: 5 bases; J trimming: 3 bases; junction bases outside the gene matches: 5. Germline CDR1 SGHTA, CDR2 FQGTGA.

For the CDR3, the DNA is TGTGCCAGCAGCCGACAAGGTAGCGGGAGGACCGACACCGGGGAGCTGTTTTTT. Protein sequence: CASSRQGSGRTDTGELFF. This chain joins TRBV6-6 and TRBJ2-2; 10 bases line up with TRBD2. V gave up 6 bases and J gave up 3 bases; unmatched junction bases: 13. The CDR3 spans 18 residues. Looked up from germline, CDR1 is MNHNY and CDR2 is SVGAGI (reference sequence).

In its sample, this clone was seen once. The chain joins TRBV12-3 or TRBV12-4 to TRBJ2-7; D remains ambiguous. This CDR3 contains 13 residues. Trimming pared 3 bases from V and 1 base from J, leaving 7 bases between. CDR3 amino acids: CASSLMGSYEQYF. The DNA of the CDR3 is TGTGCCAGCAGTTTGATGGGGTCCTACGAGCAGTACTTC.

The chain has TRBV19 and TRBJ2-7; the D call may be TRBD1 or TRBD2 (5 bases each). There are 15 residues in the CDR3. Germline V gene lookup returns CDR1 LNHDA and CDR2 SQIVND (reference sequence). The V end was cut by 3 bases, the J end by 3 bases, with 15 bases between. The DNA for the CDR3 is TGTGCCAGTAGTATCCGGGACCACACTAACTACGAGCAGTACTTC. This gives the protein CASSIRDHTNYEQYF.

The rearrangement joins TRBV28 to TRBJ2-7, with a possible D match to TRBD2 (5 bases). Germline values: CDR1 MDHEN, CDR2 SYDVKM. The CDR3 totals 13 residues. Deletions cut 7 bases from V and 3 bases from J, with 13 bases between. In nucleotides, the CDR3 is TGTGCCAGCAATCGAGGGCCCTACTACGAGCAGTACTTC. Residues: CASNRGPYYEQYF.

J is TRBJ2-3 and V is TRBV4-2; tentative D call: TRBD2 (6 bases). V was cut by 0 bases and J by 0 bases, with 13 bases left in between. Germline CDR1 LGHNA, CDR2 YNFKEQ. The CDR3 spans 17 residues. CDR3 sequence reads: CASSQDPPSGSTDTQYF. Here the CDR3 DNA reads TGTGCCAGCAGCCAAGATCCGCCCAGCGGGAGCACAGATACGCAGTATTTT.

The rearrangement uses TRBV27 and TRBJ1-1; 9 bases match TRBD1. With V trimmed by 0 bases and J by 0 bases, 2 bases remained unmatched. This CDR3 contains 16 residues. The germline V gene encodes CDR1 MNHEY and CDR2 SMNVEV (reference sequence). The CDR3 protein is CASSLSGQGLNTEAFF. CDR3 DNA: TGTGCCAGCAGTTTATCAGGACAGGGGTTGAACACTGAAGCTTTCTTT.

The rearrangement links TRBV25-1 to TRBJ2-7, with 7 nucleotides matching TRBD2. V shed 0 bases, J shed 4 bases, and the junction held 12 bases outside the gene matches. Germline CDR1 and CDR2: MGHDK and SYGVNS. This CDR3 is built from 17 residues. The CDR3 region is CASSEYARRGSPYEQYF. The CDR3 DNA follows: TGTGCCAGCAGTGAATATGCTCGTCGCGGGAGCCCTTACGAGCAGTACTTC.

The chain recombines TRBV10-1 with TRBJ1-2; tentatively, D is TRBD1 (6 bases). The CDR3 is 13 amino acids. Germline CDR1 is WNHNN and CDR2 is SYGVQD (reference sequence). Trimming cost V 3 bases and J 8 bases, with 13 bases left between them. The CDR3 loop reads CASSDNRVGGYTF. In DNA, the CDR3 is TGCGCCAGCAGTGATAACAGGGTAGGAGGCTACACCTTC.

V gene TRBV28 combines with J gene TRBJ2-3, with TRBD1 matching 7 bases. The CDR3 consists of 16 residues. Unmatched junction bases numbered 8, after V lost 5 bases and J lost 0 bases. The V gene's germline CDR1 is MDHEN and CDR2 SYDVKM. This CDR3 is CASSLLDRPSTDTQYF. In DNA, the CDR3 is TGTGCCAGCAGTCTCCTGGACAGGCCAAGCACAGATACGCAGTATTTT.

The gene calls are TRBV19 and TRBJ2-1; 10 bases fit TRBD2. The ends lost 7 bases at V and 5 bases at J; junction bases unmatched: 11. Germline V CDR1 and CDR2: LNHDA, SQIVND (reference sequence). The CDR3 is made up of 16 amino acids. The CDR3 reads CASTPSGTSVDNEQFF. The CDR3 nucleotides read TGTGCCAGTACTCCGTCCGGGACTAGCGTGGACAATGAGCAGTTCTTC.

The chain has TRBV19 and TRBJ1-2, with a tentative D call TRBD1 (5 bases). V lost 4 bases and J 6 bases, leaving 18 bases between the germline ends. Germline loops: CDR1 LNHDA, CDR2 SQIVND (reference sequence). The CDR3 covers 15 residues. CDR3 DNA sequence: TGTGCCAGTAGTACCCGCCGAGGGACTGTGGATGGCTACACCTTC. Translated: CASSTRRGTVDGYTF.

This clone came up a few times. This chain uses TRBV5-1 with TRBJ1-4; no firm D call. Germline CDR1 is SGHRS and CDR2 is YFSETQ. The CDR3 runs to 14 residues. V was pared by 0 bases and J by 0 bases, with 3 bases between. CDR3 bases: TGCGCCAGCAGCTTGGCAACAACTAATGAAAAACTGTTTTTT. Translated, it gives CASSLATTNEKLFF.

The chain employs TRBV28 and TRBJ1-5; 7 bases map to TRBD1. There are 17 residues in the CDR3. The V segment lost 6 bases and the J segment 0 bases; nucleotides outside the gene matches: 11. Germline V gene sequence: CDR1 MDHEN, CDR2 SYDVKM. The CDR3 is CASRTLYQGDSNQPQHF. The CDR3 nucleotides are TGTGCCAGCAGAACACTCTATCAGGGGGATAGCAATCAGCCCCAGCATTTT.

The J gene is TRBJ2-3, the V gene TRBV7-2, with TRBD1 matching over 7 bases. CDR3 length equals 16 residues. After removal of 4 bases from V and 2 bases from J, the junction contained 9 bases not matched to a gene. Per germline, CDR1 SGHTA and CDR2 FQGNSA. CDR3 amino acids: CASSSNQGQLTDTQYF. The CDR3 DNA reads TGTGCCAGCAGCTCCAACCAGGGACAGCTCACAGATACGCAGTATTTT. The whole variable domain, filled in from reference TRBV7-2 and TRBJ2-3, reads GAGVSQSPSNKVTEKGKDVELRCDPISGHTALYWYRQSLGQGLEFLIYFQGNSAPDKSGLPSDRFSAERTGGSVSTLTIQRTQQEDSAVYLCASSSNQGQLTDTQYFGPGTRLTVL.

This clone was counted a single time. V usage is TRBV18 and J usage is TRBJ2-7; D uncertain. V lost 5 bases and J lost 0, with 11 bases in between. Germline V gene data show CDR1 as KGHSH and CDR2 as LQKENI. The CDR3 consists of 14 residues. The CDR3 protein is CASSSRTDSYEQYF. The CDR3 DNA follows: TGTGCCAGCTCATCACGGACGGACTCCTACGAGCAGTACTTC.

The genes are TRBV7-6 and TRBJ2-1; TRBD2 is a possible D gene (6 bases). Germline loops: CDR1 SGHVS, CDR2 FNYEAQ. The V gene lost 1 base and the J gene lost 1 base, with 14 bases spanning the gap. This CDR3 spans 17 amino acids. Here the CDR3 reads CASSLVHPGASYNEQFF. In DNA, the CDR3 is TGTGCCAGCAGCTTAGTCCATCCGGGAGCTTCCTACAATGAGCAGTTCTTC.

The chain uses TRBV24-1 and TRBJ2-1; TRBD2 agrees at 11 bases. The CDR3 sequence is 16 residues long. The germline V gene encodes CDR1 KGHDR and CDR2 SFDVKD. The junction had 3 bases not matched to a gene; V was cut back by 3 bases and J by 3 bases. The CDR3 region has the DNA TGTGCCACCAGTGATCCTAGCGGGAGGCGCTACAATGAGCAGTTCTTC. Its protein is CATSDPSGRRYNEQFF.

This clone was recorded once. The chain has TRBV10-3 and TRBJ2-1, with 8 bases matching TRBD2. CDR1 is ENHRY and CDR2 is SYGVKD in the germline V gene. Trimming removed 2 bases from V and 9 bases from J; junction bases left unmatched: 9. There are 15 residues in the CDR3. CDR3 loop: CAISEKREKRGEQFF. CDR3 sequence (DNA): TGTGCCATCAGTGAGAAGCGGGAGAAGAGGGGTGAGCAGTTCTTC.

This sequence joins TRBV15 and TRBJ2-7; weak D call: TRBD1 (6 bases). CDR1 is LNHNV, CDR2 YYDKDF, per germline (reference sequence). Trimming removed 0 bases from V and 2 bases from J, with 11 bases in between. CDR3 size: 15 residues. The CDR3, as DNA: TGTGCCACCAGCAGAGAGATGGACAGAGCCTACGAGCAGTACTTC. This codes for CATSREMDRAYEQYF.

This chain connects TRBV9 to TRBJ2-3; 13 nucleotides agree with TRBD2. The CDR3 length is 15 residues. Germline loops: CDR1 SGDLS, CDR2 YYNGEE. With 3 bases clipped from V and 8 bases from J, the junction kept 6 bases outside the gene matches. The CDR3, as DNA: TGTGCCAGCAGCGGGGAGACTAGCGGGAGGAGTACGCAGTATTTT. Protein product: CASSGETSGRSTQYF.

Worth noting for this clone: The junction departs from germline at one end; a sequencing error may be responsible. V gene TRBV7-2 combines with J gene TRBJ2-3; 9 bases match TRBD2. The CDR3 length is 13 residues. CDR1 and CDR2 (germline): SGHTA, FQGNSA. The CDR3 nucleotides read TGTGCCAGCAGCGTAGCGGGAGTTCGTACGCAGTATTTT. Protein: CASSVAGVRTQYF.

The chain employs TRBV7-9 and TRBJ2-7, with 10 bases matching TRBD2. The V gene end was trimmed by 4 bases and the J gene end by 1 base; junction bases not matched to a gene: 4. Germline V lookup: CDR1 SEHNR, CDR2 FQNEAQ (reference sequence). The CDR3 extends over 15 amino acids. The CDR3 sequence is CASSYGTSVSYEQYF. DNA of the CDR3: TGTGCCAGCAGCTACGGGACTAGCGTGTCCTACGAGCAGTACTTC.

This chain connects TRBV28 to TRBJ2-1; TRBD1 or TRBD2 may be the D gene (5 bases each). Germline assignment: CDR1 MDHEN and CDR2 SYDVKM. V lost 10 bases, J lost 8 bases, and 21 bases lay in between. The CDR3 is 14 residues long. Here the CDR3 DNA reads TGTGCCACCAAATGGGGCGGGTCCTTCGATGAGCAGTTCTTC. Its translation is CATKWGGSFDEQFF. The full variable domain, its missing parts supplied by reference TRBV28 and TRBJ2-1, is DVKVTQSSRYLVKRTGEKVFLECVQDMDHENMFWYRQDPGLGLRLIYFSYDVKMKEKGDIPEGYSVSREKKERFSLILESASTNQTSMYLCATKWGGSFDEQFFGPGTRLTVL.

This CDR3 reads CASSLASGGSETQYF. In nucleotides, the CDR3 is TGTGCCAGCAGCTTGGCTTCGGGGGGGTCAGAGACCCAGTACTTC. The chain joins TRBV5-4 to TRBJ2-5, with 8 nucleotides matching TRBD2. The CDR3 is 15 amino acids. Trimming at V came to 0 bases and at J to 4 bases, leaving 5 bases not matched to a gene. Germline loops: CDR1 SGHNT, CDR2 YYREEE (reference sequence).